This T cell receptor (beta chain) was sequenced for a study of T-cell reconstitution after alpha-beta-depleted transplantation in children. Study-level findings and limits: In some patients, recipient T cells and intrathymic progenitors surviving conditioning explained high day-60 diversity. Roughly two months post-transplant, alpha-beta T cells reportedly originated from several hundred graft clones that had expanded. When one year had passed after transplant, most T-cell counts and diversity came from newly produced T cells.

This clonotype was seen many times. Its target is unknown. Unique molecular identifiers tagged the TCRbeta library. TCRdb processed the PCR reads anew with MiXCR; each CDR3 protein has one entry. The table lists around 450,000 distinct CDR3 sequences, 10% to 13% of them singletons. The CDR3 length is 16 residues. Trimming cost V 5 bases and J 3 bases, with 20 bases left between them. Germline V gene lookup returns CDR1 SGHAT and CDR2 FQNNGV. The chain links TRBV11-2 to TRBJ2-7, with D perhaps matching TRBD1 or TRBD2 (5 bases each). The sequence was collected from a child aged 2 to 10 with inherited bone marrow failure, due to receive a stem cell transplant. Source: PBMCs, taken before TCRalphabeta/CD19-depleted stem cell transplant. In DNA form, the CDR3 reads TGTGCCAGCAGCGTAGGGCCGGGACGGGGATTCTACGAGCAGTACTTC. This encodes CASSVGPGRGFYEQYF. Using reference TRBV11-2 and TRBJ2-7 for the parts outside the CDR3, the full variable domain is EAGVAQSPRYKIIEKRQSVAFWCNPISGHATLYWYQQILGQGPKLLIQFQNNGVVDDSQLPKDRFSAERLKGVDSTLKIQPAKLEDSAVYLCASSVGPGRGFYEQYFGPGTRLTVT.